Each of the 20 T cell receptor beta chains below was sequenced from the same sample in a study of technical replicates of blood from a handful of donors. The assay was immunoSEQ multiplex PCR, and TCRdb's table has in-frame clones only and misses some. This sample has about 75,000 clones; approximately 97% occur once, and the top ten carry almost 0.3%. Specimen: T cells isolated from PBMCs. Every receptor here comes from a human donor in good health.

The CDR3 spells CATSSPHVRLAVEAFF. CDR3 DNA sequence: TGTGCCACCAGCTCACCTCACGTAAGGTTAGCTGTTGAAGCTTTCTTT. The J gene is TRBJ1-1, the V gene TRBV15, with D unclear. Germline CDR1 and CDR2: LNHNV and YYDKDF (reference sequence). The CDR3 covers 16 residues. Trimming took off 5 bases at V and 7 bases at J, with 23 bases between the two ends.

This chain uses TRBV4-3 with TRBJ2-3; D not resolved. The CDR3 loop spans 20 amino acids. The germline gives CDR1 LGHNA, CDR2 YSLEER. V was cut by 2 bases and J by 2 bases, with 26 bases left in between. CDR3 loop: CASSQNQLTETGRTTDTQYF. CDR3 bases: TGCGCCAGCAGCCAAAACCAACTAACCGAGACCGGTCGAACCACAGATACGCAGTATTTT.

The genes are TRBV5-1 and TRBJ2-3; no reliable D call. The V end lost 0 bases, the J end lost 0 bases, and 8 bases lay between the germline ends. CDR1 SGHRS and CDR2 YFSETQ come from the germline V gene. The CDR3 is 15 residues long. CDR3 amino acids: CASSLGGSSTDTQYF. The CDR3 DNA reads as TGCGCCAGCAGCTTGGGAGGCTCCAGCACAGATACGCAGTATTTT.

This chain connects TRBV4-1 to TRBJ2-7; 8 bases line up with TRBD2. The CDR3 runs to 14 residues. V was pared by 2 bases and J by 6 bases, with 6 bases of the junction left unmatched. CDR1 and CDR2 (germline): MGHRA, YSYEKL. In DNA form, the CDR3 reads TGCGCCAGCAGCCAACTGCGGGAGGTGGGCGAGCAGTACTTC. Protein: CASSQLREVGEQYF.

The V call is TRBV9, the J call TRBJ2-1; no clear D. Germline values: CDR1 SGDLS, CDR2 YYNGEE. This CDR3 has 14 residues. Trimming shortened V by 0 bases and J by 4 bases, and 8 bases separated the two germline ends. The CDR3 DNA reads TGTGCCAGCAGCGTAGAAGCACCATACAATGAGCAGTTCTTC. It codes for CASSVEAPYNEQFF. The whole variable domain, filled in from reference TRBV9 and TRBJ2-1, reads DSGVTQTPKHLITATGQRVTLRCSPRSGDLSVYWYQQSLDQGLQFLIQYYNGEERAKGNILERFSAQQFPDLHSELNLSSLELGDSALYFCASSVEAPYNEQFFGPGTRLTVL.

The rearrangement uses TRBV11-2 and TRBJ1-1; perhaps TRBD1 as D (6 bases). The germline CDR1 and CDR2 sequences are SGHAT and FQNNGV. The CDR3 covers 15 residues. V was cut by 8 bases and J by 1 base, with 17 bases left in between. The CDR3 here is CASGQTGPKNTEAFF. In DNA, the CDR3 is TGTGCCAGCGGTCAGACAGGTCCGAAGAACACTGAAGCTTTCTTT.

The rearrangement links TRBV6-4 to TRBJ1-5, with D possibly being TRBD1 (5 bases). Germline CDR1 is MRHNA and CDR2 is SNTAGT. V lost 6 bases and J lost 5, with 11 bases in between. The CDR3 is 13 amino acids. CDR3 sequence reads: CASSQDRYQPQHF. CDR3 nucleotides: TGTGCCAGCAGCCAAGACAGATATCAGCCCCAGCATTTT.

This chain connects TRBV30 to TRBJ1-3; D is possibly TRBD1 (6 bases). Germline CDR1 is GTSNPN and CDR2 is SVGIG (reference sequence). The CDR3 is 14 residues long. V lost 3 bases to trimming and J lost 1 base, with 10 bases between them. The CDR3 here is CAWRVQGSGNTIYF. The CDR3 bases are TGTGCCTGGAGGGTACAGGGATCTGGAAACACCATATATTTT.

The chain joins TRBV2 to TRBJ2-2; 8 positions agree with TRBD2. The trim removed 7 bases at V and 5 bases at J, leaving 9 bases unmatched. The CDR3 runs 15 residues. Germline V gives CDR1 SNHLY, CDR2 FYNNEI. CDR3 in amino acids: CASTSGSGRTGELFF. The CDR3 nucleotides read TGTGCCAGCACCAGCGGGAGTGGCAGGACCGGGGAGCTGTTTTTT.

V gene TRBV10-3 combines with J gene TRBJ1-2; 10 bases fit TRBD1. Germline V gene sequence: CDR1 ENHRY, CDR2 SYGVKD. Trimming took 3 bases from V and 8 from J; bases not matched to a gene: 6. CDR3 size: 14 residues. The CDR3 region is CAISDWDRGQGYTF. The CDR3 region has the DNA TGTGCCATCAGTGATTGGGACAGGGGACAGGGCTACACCTTC.

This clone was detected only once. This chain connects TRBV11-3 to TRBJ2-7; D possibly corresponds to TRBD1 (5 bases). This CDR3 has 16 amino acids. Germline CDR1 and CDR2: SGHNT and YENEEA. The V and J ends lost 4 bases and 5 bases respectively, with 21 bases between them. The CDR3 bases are TGTGCCAGCAGCTCGGACGGACAATACCCAGTACACGAGCAGTACTTC. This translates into CASSSDGQYPVHEQYF. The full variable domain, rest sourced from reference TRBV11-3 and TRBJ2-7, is EAGVVQSPRYKIIEKKQPVAFWCNPISGHNTLYWYLQNLGQGPELLIRYENEEAVDDSQLPKDRFSAERLKGVDSTLKIQPAELGDSAVYLCASSSDGQYPVHEQYFGPGTRLTVT.

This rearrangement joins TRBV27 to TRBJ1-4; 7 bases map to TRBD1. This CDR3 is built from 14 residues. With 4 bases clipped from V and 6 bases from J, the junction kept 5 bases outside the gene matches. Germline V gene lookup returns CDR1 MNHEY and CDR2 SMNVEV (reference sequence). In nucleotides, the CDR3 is TGTGCCAGCAGTTACACTACAGGGGATGAAAAACTGTTTTTT. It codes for CASSYTTGDEKLFF.

The CDR3 loop is CASGPPGLFYGYTF. The DNA of the CDR3 is TGTGCCAGCGGTCCCCCGGGACTGTTCTATGGCTACACCTTC. The J gene is TRBJ1-2, the V gene TRBV11-2, with a possible D match to TRBD1 (5 bases). Germline V gene data show CDR1 as SGHAT and CDR2 as FQNNGV. CDR3 size: 14 residues. Trimming removed 8 bases from V and 4 bases from J, with 17 bases in between.

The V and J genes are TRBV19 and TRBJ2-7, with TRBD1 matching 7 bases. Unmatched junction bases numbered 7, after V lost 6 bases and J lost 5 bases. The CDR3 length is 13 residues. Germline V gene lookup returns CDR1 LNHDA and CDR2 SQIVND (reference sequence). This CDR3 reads CASSMRGLNEQYF. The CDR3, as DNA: TGTGCCAGTAGCATGAGGGGGCTCAACGAGCAGTACTTC.

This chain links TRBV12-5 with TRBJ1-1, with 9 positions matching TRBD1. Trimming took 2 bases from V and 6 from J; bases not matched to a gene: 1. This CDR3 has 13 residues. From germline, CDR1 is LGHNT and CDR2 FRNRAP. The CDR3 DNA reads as TGTGCTAGTGGTTTGAACAGGGGGCCTGAAGCTTTCTTT. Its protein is CASGLNRGPEAFF.

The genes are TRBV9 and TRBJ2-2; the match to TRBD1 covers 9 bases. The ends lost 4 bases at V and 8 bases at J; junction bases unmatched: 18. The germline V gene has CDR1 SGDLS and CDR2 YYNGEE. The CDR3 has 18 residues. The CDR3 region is CASSPFNINRGLRGELFF. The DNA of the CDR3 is TGTGCCAGCAGCCCCTTCAATATTAACAGGGGGCTGAGGGGGGAGCTGTTTTTT.

The CDR3 coding sequence is TGTGCCAGCAGCTCCGGTCTTGGCAGGCCTTTCTTT. Protein sequence: CASSSGLGRPFF. J is TRBJ1-1 and V is TRBV13; D unresolved. With 4 bases removed from V and 12 bases from J, the gap between germline ends came to 15 bases. The CDR3 loop spans 12 amino acids. Germline values: CDR1 PRHDT, CDR2 FYEKMQ (reference sequence).

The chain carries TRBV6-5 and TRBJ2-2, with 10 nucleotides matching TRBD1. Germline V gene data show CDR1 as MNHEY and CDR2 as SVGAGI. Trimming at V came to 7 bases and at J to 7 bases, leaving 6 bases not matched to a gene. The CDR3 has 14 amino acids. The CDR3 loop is CASKAGTGVGELFF. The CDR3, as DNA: TGTGCCAGCAAAGCCGGGACAGGGGTCGGGGAGCTGTTTTTT.

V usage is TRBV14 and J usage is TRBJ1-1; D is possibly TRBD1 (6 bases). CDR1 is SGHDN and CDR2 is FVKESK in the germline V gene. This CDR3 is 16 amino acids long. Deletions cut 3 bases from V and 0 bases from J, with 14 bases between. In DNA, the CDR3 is TGTGCCAGCAGCCATCATGCCGGACAGTTGAACACTGAAGCTTTCTTT. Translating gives CASSHHAGQLNTEAFF. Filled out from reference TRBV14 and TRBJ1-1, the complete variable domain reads EAGVTQFPSHSVIEKGQTVTLRCDPISGHDNLYWYRRVMGKEIKFLLHFVKESKQDESGMPNNRFLAERTGGTYSTLKVQPAELEDSGVYFCASSHHAGQLNTEAFFGQGTRLTVV.

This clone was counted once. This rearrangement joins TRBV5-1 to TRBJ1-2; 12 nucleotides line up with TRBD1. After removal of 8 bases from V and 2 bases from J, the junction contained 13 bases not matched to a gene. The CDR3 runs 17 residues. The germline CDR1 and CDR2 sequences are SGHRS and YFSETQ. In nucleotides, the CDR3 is TGCGCCAGTCAATCGGGGACAGGGGGCTATATAAACTATGGCTACACCTTC. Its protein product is CASQSGTGGYINYGYTF.